This TCR beta chain was recorded in a study of beta chain features in type 1 diabetes. Looked up from germline, CDR1 is SQVTM and CDR2 is ANQGSEA. Trimming left V 4 bases short and J 5 bases short, with 12 bases between. CDR3 length equals 13 residues. Heparinised blood was drawn once per donor, averaging about 100 mL. A CD45RO/CCR7/CD25/CD127/CD95/CD27 panel sorted naive, central memory, regulatory and stem cell-like memory CD4+ cells. Since all of the isolated RNA was reverse transcribed, expressed TCRB transcripts were what got sequenced. Only in-frame clones appear in the TCRdb table, and some are missing; sequencing was by immunoSEQ multiplex PCR. This table has roughly 150,000 clones, 10% appearing once. On this clone itself: Its antigen remains unknown.

Findings and limits, study-wide: When VDJ junctions were examined, type 1 diabetes patients showed fewer insertions and more deletions. Type 1 diabetes patients had TCRB CDR3s that were shorter (moderately but significantly so) in all four CD4+ subsets.

The sample taken for sequencing was central memory CD4+ T cells from blood. The V call is TRBV29-1, the J call TRBJ1-5; no firm D call. The TCR sequence derives from a man in his thirties or forties with type 1 diabetes. In nucleotides, the CDR3 is TGCAGCGTTGTGGAGGCCCAATATCAGCCCCAGCATTTT. It is translated as CSVVEAQYQPQHF.